This T cell receptor (beta chain) was retrieved from a study of patients and donors after allogeneic stem cell transplantation. The V and J ends lost 0 bases and 5 bases, in that order; junction bases with no gene match: 7. This CDR3 is built from 16 residues. The germline V gene has CDR1 LGHNA and CDR2 YSLEER. One entry per CDR3 protein, called by TCRdb with MiXCR from the RT-PCR reads. The table includes 390,000 or so distinct CDR3 sequences, roughly 17% detected once. V usage is TRBV4-3 and J usage is TRBJ2-3; TRBD2 aligns across 8 bases. The sequenced material came from blood, either unsorted or a sorted T cell fraction (not recorded which). This clonotype originated in a human donor who was either an allogeneic HSCT recipient or a stem cell or donor lymphocyte infusion donor (not recorded which). It is not recorded whose cells these are; they may come from a transplant donor. The CDR3 DNA reads TGCGCCAGCAGCCAAGATCCCAGCGGGGGAGGAGATACGCAGTATTTT. Its protein is CASSQDPSGGGDTQYF.